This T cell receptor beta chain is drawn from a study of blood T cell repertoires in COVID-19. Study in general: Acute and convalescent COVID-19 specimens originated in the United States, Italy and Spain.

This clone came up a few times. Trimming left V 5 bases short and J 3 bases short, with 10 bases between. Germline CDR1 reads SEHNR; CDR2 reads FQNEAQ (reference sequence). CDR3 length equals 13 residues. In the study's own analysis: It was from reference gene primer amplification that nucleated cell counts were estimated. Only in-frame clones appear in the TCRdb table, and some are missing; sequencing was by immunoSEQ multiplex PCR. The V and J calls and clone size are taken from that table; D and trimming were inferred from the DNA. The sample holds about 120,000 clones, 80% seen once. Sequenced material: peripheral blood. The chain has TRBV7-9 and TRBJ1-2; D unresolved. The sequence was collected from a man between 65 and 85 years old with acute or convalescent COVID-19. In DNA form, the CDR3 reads TGTGCCAGCAGCCTAAACTCCTACTATGGCTACACCTTC. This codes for CASSLNSYYGYTF.